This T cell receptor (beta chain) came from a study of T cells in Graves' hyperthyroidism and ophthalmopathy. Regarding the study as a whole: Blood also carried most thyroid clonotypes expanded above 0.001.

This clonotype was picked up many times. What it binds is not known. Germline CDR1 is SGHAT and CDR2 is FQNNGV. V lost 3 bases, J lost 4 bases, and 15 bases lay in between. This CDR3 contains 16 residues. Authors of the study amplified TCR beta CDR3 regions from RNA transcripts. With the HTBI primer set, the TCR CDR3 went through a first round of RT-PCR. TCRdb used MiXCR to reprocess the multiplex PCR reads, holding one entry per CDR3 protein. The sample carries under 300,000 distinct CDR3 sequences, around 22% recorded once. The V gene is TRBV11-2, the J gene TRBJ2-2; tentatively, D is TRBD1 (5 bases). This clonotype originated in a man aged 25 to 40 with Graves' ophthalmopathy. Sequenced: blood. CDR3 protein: CASSFRVWASTGELFF. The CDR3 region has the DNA TGTGCCAGCAGCTTCAGGGTTTGGGCGAGCACCGGGGAGCTGTTTTTT.